This is a list of T cell receptor beta chains from one sample in a study of T cells in Graves' hyperthyroidism and ophthalmopathy. TCRdb independently ran MiXCR on the multiplex PCR reads; one entry per CDR3 protein. Here the sample spans over 500,000 distinct CDR3 sequences, 15% to 20% being singletons. Sequencing input: blood. These receptors were taken from a woman aged 25-40 years with Graves' ophthalmopathy. Both conserved end residues are part of each CDR3. D genes are given only for firm matches. Clone sizes are given selectively: once, few, many, or a class where the clone is expanded.

j_call,clone_size,d_call,v_call,cdr3_aa,cdr3_nt
TRBJ1-1,many,TRBD1,TRBV20-1,CSGQGGTEAFF,TGCAGTGGACAGGGGGGGACTGAAGCTTTCTTT
TRBJ2-2,many,.,TRBV7-2,CASSSTVNTGELFF,TGTGCCAGCAGCTCGACTGTGAACACCGGGGAGCTGTTTTTT
TRBJ1-1,.,.,TRBV6-1,CASSLGGDSEAFF,TGTGCCAGCAGCCTTGGGGGGGACTCTGAAGCTTTCTTT
TRBJ2-3,.,TRBD2,TRBV7-9,CASSLGASGSDTQYF,TGTGCCAGCAGCTTAGGGGCTAGCGGGTCAGATACGCAGTATTTT
TRBJ2-2,few,TRBD2,TRBV5-4,CASSLAGLAGGPYTGELFF,TGTGCCAGCAGCTTGGCCGGACTAGCGGGTGGGCCCTACACCGGGGAGCTGTTTTTT
TRBJ2-3,.,TRBD2,TRBV7-2,CASILGRATGTQYF,TGTGCCAGCATCCTCGGGAGGGCCACAGGTACGCAGTATTTT
TRBJ1-5,many,TRBD1,TRBV6-1,CASSVTGSDNQPQHF,TGTGCCAGCAGTGTGACAGGGTCGGACAATCAGCCCCAGCATTTT
TRBJ1-5,few,.,TRBV15,CATRGSGLRTNQPQHF,TGTGCCACCCGCGGTAGCGGTCTCCGAACTAATCAGCCCCAGCATTTT
TRBJ2-1,many,.,TRBV4-3,CASSQDRLVYEQFF,TGCGCCAGCAGCCAAGATAGGCTAGTATATGAGCAGTTCTTC
TRBJ1-5,.,.,TRBV10-3,CAISGTSNQPQHF,TGTGCCATCAGTGGGACTAGCAATCAGCCCCAGCATTTT
TRBJ1-1,many,TRBD1,TRBV12-3/TRBV12-4,CASSFWLDRGEAFF,TGTGCCAGCAGTTTCTGGTTGGACAGGGGTGAAGCTTTCTTT
TRBJ2-7,.,.,TRBV7-6,CTSSVSGSEDEQYF,TGTACCAGCAGCGTTTCCGGGAGTGAAGACGAGCAGTACTTC
TRBJ2-2,.,.,TRBV2,CASILHQGTGGELFF,TGTGCCAGCATTCTTCACCAGGGAACTGGCGGGGAGCTGTTTTTT
TRBJ1-1,many,.,TRBV30,CAWSVVEAFF,TGTGCCTGGAGTGTAGTTGAAGCTTTCTTT
TRBJ2-2,.,TRBD2,TRBV6-1,CASSPYGRYTGELFF,TGTGCCAGCTCCCCCTACGGGAGGTACACCGGGGAGCTGTTTTTT
TRBJ2-3,few,TRBD1,TRBV7-9,CASSFHRGRGTDTQYF,TGTGCCAGCAGCTTTCACAGGGGGCGAGGGACAGATACGCAGTATTTT
TRBJ1-2,many,.,TRBV4-2,CASSQEAFSNYGYTF,TGTGCCAGCAGCCAAGAGGCCTTTTCTAACTATGGCTACACCTTC
TRBJ1-2,.,.,TRBV7-9,CASSLNNPVGYTF,TGTGCCAGCAGCTTAAATAATCCGGTCGGCTACACCTTC
TRBJ1-2,.,TRBD1,TRBV11-2,CASSLWDSTYGYTF,TGTGCCAGCAGCTTATGGGACAGCACCTATGGCTACACCTTC
TRBJ2-5,many,TRBD1,TRBV24-1,CATSDSVTGKETQYF,TGTGCCACCAGTGATTCGGTGACAGGGAAAGAGACCCAGTACTTC
TRBJ1-1,many,.,TRBV6-1,CASSSFSNTEAFF,TGTGCCAGCAGTTCTTTTTCGAACACTGAAGCTTTCTTT
TRBJ1-2,few,.,TRBV28,CASTTDRTYTF,TGTGCCAGCACCACGGACAGAACTTACACCTTC
TRBJ2-1,many,.,TRBV11-2,CASSGHRNEQFF,TGTGCCAGCAGCGGACACCGCAATGAGCAGTTCTTC
TRBJ2-1,.,.,TRBV7-3,CATSATGAKLNEQFF,TGTGCCACGAGTGCCACTGGGGCAAAGCTAAATGAGCAGTTCTTC
TRBJ2-5,.,.,TRBV27,CASSSAGYRETQYF,TGTGCCAGCAGTTCCGCCGGTTACCGAGAGACCCAGTACTTC
TRBJ2-5,.,.,TRBV20-1,CSARELRETQYF,TGCAGTGCTAGAGAGCTACGGGAGACCCAGTACTTC
TRBJ2-7,.,TRBD1,TRBV19,CASSIILGTGDLNEQYF,TGTGCCAGTAGTATTATACTCGGGACAGGGGACCTTAACGAGCAGTACTTC
TRBJ2-1,few,.,TRBV7-8,CASSLAARDEQFF,TGTGCCAGCAGCTTAGCTGCCCGGGATGAGCAGTTCTTC
TRBJ1-1,many,.,TRBV7-3,CASSLKAGGSTEAFF,TGTGCCAGCAGCTTAAAGGCGGGGGGGTCCACTGAAGCTTTCTTT
TRBJ2-7,.,.,TRBV6-2/TRBV6-3,CASSYGGAPYEQYF,TGTGCCAGCAGTTATGGGGGAGCGCCCTACGAGCAGTACTTC
TRBJ1-4,.,.,TRBV12-3/TRBV12-4,CASSDQGTNEKLFF,TGTGCCAGCAGTGACCAGGGAACTAATGAAAAACTGTTTTTT
TRBJ1-1,many,.,TRBV27,CASSPRQDLGTEAFF,TGTGCCAGCAGCCCTAGGCAGGATTTGGGCACTGAAGCTTTCTTT
TRBJ2-3,once,.,TRBV20-1,CSASGGQPDKLDTQYF,TGCAGTGCTAGCGGCGGACAGCCTGACAAATTAGATACGCAGTATTTT
TRBJ2-3,.,TRBD2,TRBV28,CASRNGVIAGPTDTQYF,TGTGCCAGCAGAAACGGGGTTATAGCGGGTCCGACGGATACGCAGTATTTT
TRBJ2-1,.,TRBD2,TRBV24-1,CATSDPDVSSGGLFF,TGTGCCACCAGTGATCCTGACGTGTCTAGCGGGGGGCTATTCTTC
TRBJ2-5,few,TRBD2,TRBV15,CATQRDGYQETQYF,TGTGCCACCCAGCGGGACGGGTACCAAGAGACCCAGTACTTC
TRBJ1-5,few,TRBD1,TRBV19,CASSATGVGNQPQHF,TGTGCCAGTAGTGCTACAGGGGTAGGAAATCAGCCCCAGCATTTT
TRBJ2-7,many,.,TRBV7-2,CASSLGTYEQYF,TGTGCCAGCAGTTTGGGAACCTACGAGCAGTACTTC
TRBJ1-1,many,.,TRBV4-3,CASSQELSGRPTGVSTEAFF,TGCGCCAGCAGCCAAGAATTATCGGGCCGGCCCACCGGAGTTTCCACTGAAGCTTTCTTT
TRBJ2-1,many,TRBD1,TRBV11-2,CASSPDRENEQFF,TGTGCCAGCAGCCCGGACAGGGAAAATGAGCAGTTCTTC
TRBJ2-7,many,TRBD1,TRBV5-1,CASSLDGQGLPYEQYF,TGCGCCAGCAGCTTGGACGGACAGGGTCTGCCCTACGAGCAGTACTTC
TRBJ1-2,many,.,TRBV5-1,CASSFGGEGYGYTF,TGCGCCAGCAGCTTTGGGGGCGAAGGCTATGGCTACACCTTC
TRBJ2-5,.,.,TRBV28,CASNIGRGKTQYF,TGTGCCAGCAACATCGGCAGGGGTAAGACCCAGTACTTC